The present T cell receptor beta chain was sequenced within a study of T cell repertoires in cytomegalovirus infection. TCRdb analysed the reads with MiXCR anew, one entry per CDR3 protein. This sample has about 400,000 distinct CDR3 sequences, with roughly 18% found just once. The receptor was isolated from a human donor in good health (CMV status not recorded). Some clones in this sample may be carry-over from other donors' samples. Sequencing was performed on PBMCs.

The CDR3 DNA is TGCAGTGCTCCCAATCAAGCAACATGGACTGAAGCTTTCTTT. Its protein is CSAPNQATWTEAFF. The chain is built from TRBV20-1 and TRBJ1-1; no definite D call. V dropped 5 bases and J dropped 5 bases, with 18 bases sitting between them. CDR3 length: 14 amino acids. Per the germline V gene, CDR1 is DFQATT and CDR2 is SNEGSKA (reference sequence).